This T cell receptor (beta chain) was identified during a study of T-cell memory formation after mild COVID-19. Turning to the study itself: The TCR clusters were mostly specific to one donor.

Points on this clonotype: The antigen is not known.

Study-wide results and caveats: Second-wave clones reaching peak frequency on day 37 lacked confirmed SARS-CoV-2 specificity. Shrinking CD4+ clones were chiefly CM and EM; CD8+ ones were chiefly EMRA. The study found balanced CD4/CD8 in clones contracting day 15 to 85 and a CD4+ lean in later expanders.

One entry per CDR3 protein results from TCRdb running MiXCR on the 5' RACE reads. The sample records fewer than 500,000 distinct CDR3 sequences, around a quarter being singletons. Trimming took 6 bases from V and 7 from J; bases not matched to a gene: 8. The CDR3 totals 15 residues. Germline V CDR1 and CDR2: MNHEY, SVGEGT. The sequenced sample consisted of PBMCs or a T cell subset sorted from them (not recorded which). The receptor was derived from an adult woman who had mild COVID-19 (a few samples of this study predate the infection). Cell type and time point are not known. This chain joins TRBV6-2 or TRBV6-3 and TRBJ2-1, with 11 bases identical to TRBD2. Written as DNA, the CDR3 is TGTGCCAGCAGAAAACTAGCGGGAGTACGAAATGAGCAGTTCTTC. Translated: CASRKLAGVRNEQFF.